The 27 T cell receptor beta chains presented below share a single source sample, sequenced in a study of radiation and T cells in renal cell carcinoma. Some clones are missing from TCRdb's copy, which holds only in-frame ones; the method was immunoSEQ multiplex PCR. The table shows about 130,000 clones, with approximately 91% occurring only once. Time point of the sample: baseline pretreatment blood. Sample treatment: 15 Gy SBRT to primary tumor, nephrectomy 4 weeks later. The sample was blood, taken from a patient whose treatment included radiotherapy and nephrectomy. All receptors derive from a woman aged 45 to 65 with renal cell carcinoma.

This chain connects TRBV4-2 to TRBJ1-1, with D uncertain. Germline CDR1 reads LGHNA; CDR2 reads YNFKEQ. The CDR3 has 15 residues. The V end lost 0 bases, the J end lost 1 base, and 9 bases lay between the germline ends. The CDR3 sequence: CASSQDRPQNTEAFF. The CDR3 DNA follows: TGTGCCAGCAGCCAAGATCGCCCCCAGAACACTGAAGCTTTCTTT.

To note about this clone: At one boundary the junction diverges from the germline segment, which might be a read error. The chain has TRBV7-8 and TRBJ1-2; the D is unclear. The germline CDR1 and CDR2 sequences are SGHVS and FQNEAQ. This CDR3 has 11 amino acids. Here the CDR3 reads CASSSGPSTVF. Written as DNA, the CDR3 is TGTGCCAGCAGCTCTGGACCTTCGACTGTCTTC. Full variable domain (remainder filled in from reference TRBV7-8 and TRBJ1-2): GAGVSQSPRYKVAKRGQDVALRCDPISGHVSLFWYQQALGQGPEFLTYFQNEAQLDKSGLPSDRFFAERPEGSVSTLKIQRTQQEDSAVYLCASSSGPSTVFGSGTRLTVV.

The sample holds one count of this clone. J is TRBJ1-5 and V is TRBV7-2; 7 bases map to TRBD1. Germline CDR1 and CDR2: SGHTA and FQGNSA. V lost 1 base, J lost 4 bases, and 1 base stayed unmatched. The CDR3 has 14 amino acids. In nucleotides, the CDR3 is TGTGCCAGCAGCTTAGGGGACAGAAATCAGCCCCAGCATTTT. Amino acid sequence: CASSLGDRNQPQHF. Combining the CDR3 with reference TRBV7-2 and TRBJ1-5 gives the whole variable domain GAGVSQSPSNKVTEKGKDVELRCDPISGHTALYWYRQSLGQGLEFLIYFQGNSAPDKSGLPSDRFSAERTGGSVSTLTIQRTQQEDSAVYLCASSLGDRNQPQHFGDGTRLSIL.

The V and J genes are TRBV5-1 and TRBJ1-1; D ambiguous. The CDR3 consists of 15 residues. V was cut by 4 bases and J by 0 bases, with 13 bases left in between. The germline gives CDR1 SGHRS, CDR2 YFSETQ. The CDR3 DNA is TGCGCCAGCAGCCTCCCCGGGCAGATGAACACTGAAGCTTTCTTT. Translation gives CASSLPGQMNTEAFF.

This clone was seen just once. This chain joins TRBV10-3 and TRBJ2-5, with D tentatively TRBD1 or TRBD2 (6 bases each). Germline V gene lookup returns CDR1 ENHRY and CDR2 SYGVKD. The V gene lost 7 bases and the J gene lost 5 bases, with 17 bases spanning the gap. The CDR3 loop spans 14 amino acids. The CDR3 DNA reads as TGTGCCATCACCTCGGAGGGGGACGGCGAGACCCAGTACTTC. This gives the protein CAITSEGDGETQYF.

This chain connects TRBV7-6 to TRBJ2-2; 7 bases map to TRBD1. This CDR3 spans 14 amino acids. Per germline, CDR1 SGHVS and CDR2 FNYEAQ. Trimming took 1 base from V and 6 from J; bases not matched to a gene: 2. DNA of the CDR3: TGTGCCAGCAGCTTAGAGGGGGCGCCCGGGGAGCTGTTTTTT. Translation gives CASSLEGAPGELFF.

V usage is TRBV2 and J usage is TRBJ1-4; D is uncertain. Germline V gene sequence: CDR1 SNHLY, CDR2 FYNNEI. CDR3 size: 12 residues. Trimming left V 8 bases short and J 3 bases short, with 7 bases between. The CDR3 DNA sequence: TGTGCCAGCGGGAGGGCTAATGAAAAACTGTTTTTT. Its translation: CASGRANEKLFF.

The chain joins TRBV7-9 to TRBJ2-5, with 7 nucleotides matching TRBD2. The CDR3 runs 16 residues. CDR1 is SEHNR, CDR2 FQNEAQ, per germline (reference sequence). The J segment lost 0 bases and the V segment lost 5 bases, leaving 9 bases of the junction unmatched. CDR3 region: CASSPYGGTNQETQYF. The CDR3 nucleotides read TGTGCCAGCAGCCCTTACGGGGGGACTAACCAAGAGACCCAGTACTTC.

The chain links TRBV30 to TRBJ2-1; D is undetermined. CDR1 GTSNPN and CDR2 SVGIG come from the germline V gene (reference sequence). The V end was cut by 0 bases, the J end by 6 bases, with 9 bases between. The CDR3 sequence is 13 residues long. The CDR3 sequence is CAWSVGVVNEQFF. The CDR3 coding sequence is TGTGCCTGGAGTGTAGGAGTAGTCAATGAGCAGTTCTTC.

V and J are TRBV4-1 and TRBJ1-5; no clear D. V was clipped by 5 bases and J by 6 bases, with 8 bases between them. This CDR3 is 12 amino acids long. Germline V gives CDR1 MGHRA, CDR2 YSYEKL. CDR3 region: CASSFWGQPQHF. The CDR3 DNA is TGCGCCAGCAGCTTCTGGGGTCAGCCCCAGCATTTT.

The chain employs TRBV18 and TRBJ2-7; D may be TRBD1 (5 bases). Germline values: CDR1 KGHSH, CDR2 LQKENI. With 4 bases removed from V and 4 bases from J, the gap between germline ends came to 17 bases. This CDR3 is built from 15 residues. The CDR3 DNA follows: TGTGCCAGCTCACATAAAGAAGGGGAAGGATACGAGCAGTACTTC. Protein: CASSHKEGEGYEQYF.

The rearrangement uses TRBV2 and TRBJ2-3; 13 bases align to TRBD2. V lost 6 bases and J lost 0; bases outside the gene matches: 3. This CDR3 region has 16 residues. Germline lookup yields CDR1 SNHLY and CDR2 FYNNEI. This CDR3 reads CASRGLAGNSTDTQYF. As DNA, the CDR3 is TGTGCCAGCAGGGGACTAGCGGGGAACAGCACAGATACGCAGTATTTT.

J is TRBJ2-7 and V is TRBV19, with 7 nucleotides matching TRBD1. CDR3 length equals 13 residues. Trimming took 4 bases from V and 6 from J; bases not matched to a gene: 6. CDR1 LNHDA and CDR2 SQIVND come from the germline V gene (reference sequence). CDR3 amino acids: CASSTGTAAEQYF. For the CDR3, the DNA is TGTGCCAGTAGTACAGGGACAGCTGCCGAGCAGTACTTC.

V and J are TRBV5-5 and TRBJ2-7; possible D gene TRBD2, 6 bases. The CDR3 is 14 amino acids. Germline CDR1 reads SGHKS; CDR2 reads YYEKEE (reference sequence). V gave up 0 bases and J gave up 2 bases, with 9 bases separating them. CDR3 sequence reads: CASSLAGDTYEQYF. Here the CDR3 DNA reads TGTGCCAGCAGCTTGGCGGGGGATACCTACGAGCAGTACTTC.

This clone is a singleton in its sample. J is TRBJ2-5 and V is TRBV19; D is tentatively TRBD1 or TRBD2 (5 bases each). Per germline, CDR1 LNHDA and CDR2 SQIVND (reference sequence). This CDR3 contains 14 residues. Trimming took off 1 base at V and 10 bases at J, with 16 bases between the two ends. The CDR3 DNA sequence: TGTGCCAGTAGTATAGGAAGGGGAACTGGAGGCCAGTACTTC. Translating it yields CASSIGRGTGGQYF.

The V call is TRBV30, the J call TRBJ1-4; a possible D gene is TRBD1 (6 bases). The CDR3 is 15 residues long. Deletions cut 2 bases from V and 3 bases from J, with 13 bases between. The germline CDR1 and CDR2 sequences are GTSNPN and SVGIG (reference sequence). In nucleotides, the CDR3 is TGTGCCTGGAGTTTAGTTAGGACAGCTAATGAAAAACTGTTTTTT. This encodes CAWSLVRTANEKLFF. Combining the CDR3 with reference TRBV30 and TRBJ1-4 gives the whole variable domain SQTIHQWPATLVQPVGSPLSLECTVEGTSNPNLYWYRQAAGRGLQLLFYSVGIGQISSEVPQNLSASRPQDRQFILSSKKLLLSDSGFYLCAWSLVRTANEKLFFGSGTQLSVL.

CDR3: CASSSIDEQFF. The DNA of the CDR3 is TGTGCCAGCAGTTCGATTGATGAGCAGTTCTTC. This chain connects TRBV5-4 to TRBJ2-1; D call uncertain. V was shortened by 5 bases and J by 8 bases, with 8 bases between the two germline ends. CDR1 SGHNT and CDR2 YYREEE come from the germline V gene (reference sequence). The CDR3 consists of 11 residues.

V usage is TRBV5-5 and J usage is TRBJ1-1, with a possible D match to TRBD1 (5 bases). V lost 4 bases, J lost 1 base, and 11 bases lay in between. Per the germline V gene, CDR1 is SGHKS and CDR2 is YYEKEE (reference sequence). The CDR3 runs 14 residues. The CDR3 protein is CASSLGLRNTEAFF. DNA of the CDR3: TGTGCCAGCAGCCTGGGACTTAGGAACACTGAAGCTTTCTTT.

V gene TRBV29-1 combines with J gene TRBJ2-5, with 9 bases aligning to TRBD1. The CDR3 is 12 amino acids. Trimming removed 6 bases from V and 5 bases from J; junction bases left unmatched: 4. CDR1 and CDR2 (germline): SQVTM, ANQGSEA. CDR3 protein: CSVAGTGETQYF. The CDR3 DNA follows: TGCAGCGTAGCCGGGACAGGGGAGACCCAGTACTTC. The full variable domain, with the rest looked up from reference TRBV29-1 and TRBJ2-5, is SAVISQKPSRDICQRGTSLTIQCQVDSQVTMMFWYRQQPGQSLTLIATANQGSEATYESGFVIDKFPISRPNLTFSTLTVSNMSPEDSSIYLCSVAGTGETQYFGPGTRLLVL.

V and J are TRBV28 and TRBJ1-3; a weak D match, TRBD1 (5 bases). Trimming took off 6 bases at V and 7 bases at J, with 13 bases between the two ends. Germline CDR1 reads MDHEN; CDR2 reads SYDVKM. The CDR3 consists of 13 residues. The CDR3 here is CASRGGARNTIYF. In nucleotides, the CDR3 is TGTGCCAGCAGAGGAGGGGCCAGGAACACCATATATTTT.

CDR3 in DNA: TGTGCCAGCAGACCTAGCACAGATACGCAGTATTTT. Translation: CASRPSTDTQYF. V is TRBV6-5 and J is TRBJ2-3; D ambiguous. There are 12 residues in the CDR3. CDR1 and CDR2 (germline): MNHEY, SVGAGI. V was cut by 6 bases and J by 0 bases, with 4 bases left in between.

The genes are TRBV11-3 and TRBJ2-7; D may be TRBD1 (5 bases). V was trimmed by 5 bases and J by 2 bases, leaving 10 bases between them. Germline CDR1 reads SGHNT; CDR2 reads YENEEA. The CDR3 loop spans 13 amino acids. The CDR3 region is CASSRGPTYEQYF. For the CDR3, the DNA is TGTGCCAGCAGCAGGGGTCCGACCTACGAGCAGTACTTC.

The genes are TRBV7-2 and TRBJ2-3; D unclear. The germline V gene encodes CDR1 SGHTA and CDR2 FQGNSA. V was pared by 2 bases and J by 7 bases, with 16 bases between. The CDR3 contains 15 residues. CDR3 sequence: CASSLSRGLVNTQYF. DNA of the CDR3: TGTGCCAGCAGCTTAAGCCGAGGCCTCGTCAATACGCAGTATTTT.

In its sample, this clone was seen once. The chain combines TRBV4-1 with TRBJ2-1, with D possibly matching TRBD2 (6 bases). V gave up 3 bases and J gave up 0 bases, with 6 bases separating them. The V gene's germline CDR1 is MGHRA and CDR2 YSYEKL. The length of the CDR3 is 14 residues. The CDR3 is CASSHGSSYNEQFF. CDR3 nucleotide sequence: TGCGCCAGCAGCCACGGGAGCTCCTACAATGAGCAGTTCTTC.

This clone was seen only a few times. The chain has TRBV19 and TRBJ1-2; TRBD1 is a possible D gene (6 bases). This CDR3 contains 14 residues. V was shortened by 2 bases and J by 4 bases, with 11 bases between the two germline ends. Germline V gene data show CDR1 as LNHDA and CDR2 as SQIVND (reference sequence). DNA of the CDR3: TGTGCCAGTAGTATACAGGGGAGGACCTATGGCTACACCTTC. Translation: CASSIQGRTYGYTF.

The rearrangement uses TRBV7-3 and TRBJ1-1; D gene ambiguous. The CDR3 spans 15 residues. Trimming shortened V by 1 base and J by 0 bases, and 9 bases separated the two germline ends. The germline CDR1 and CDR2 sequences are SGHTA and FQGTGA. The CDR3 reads CASSLSGNLNTEAFF. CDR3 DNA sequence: TGTGCCAGCAGCTTAAGTGGGAATTTGAACACTGAAGCTTTCTTT. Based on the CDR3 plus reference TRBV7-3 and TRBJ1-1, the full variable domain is GAGVSQTPSNKVTEKGKYVELRCDPISGHTALYWYRQSLGQGPEFLIYFQGTGAADDSGLPNDRFFAVRPEGSVSTLKIQRTERGDSAVYLCASSLSGNLNTEAFFGQGTRLTVV.

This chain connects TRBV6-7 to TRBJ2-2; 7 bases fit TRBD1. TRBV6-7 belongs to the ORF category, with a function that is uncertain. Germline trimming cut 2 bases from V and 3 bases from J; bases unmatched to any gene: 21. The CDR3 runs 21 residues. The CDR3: CASSYPWPCGRGSSDTGELFF. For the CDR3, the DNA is TGTGCCAGCAGTTACCCATGGCCCTGCGGCAGGGGGTCGTCGGACACCGGGGAGCTGTTTTTT.